In its sample, the clone carrying this TCR beta chain was seen many times. The antigen remains unidentified. One entry per CDR3 protein, called by TCRdb with MiXCR from the reads. The sample lists some 100,000 distinct CDR3 sequences; around 28% were seen once. The sample belongs to a study of T cell repertoires in cytomegalovirus infection. About the research overall: An indication of both CMV infection and matching HLA type came from public TCR beta signatures. Study-wide findings and caveats: The response measured ex vivo was dominated by TCR beta clonotypes (HLA-C-restricted and CMV-specific).

The CDR3 is made up of 20 amino acids. With V trimmed by 2 bases and J by 2 bases, 15 bases remained unmatched. Germline CDR1 is SGHTA and CDR2 is FQGNSA. The TCR comes from a human donor in good health (CMV status not recorded). Some clones in this sample may be carry-over from other donors' samples. The chain uses TRBV7-2 and TRBJ2-1; 10 bases map to TRBD2. Source: CD8+ T cells from cultured PBMCs, taken from culture after CMV antigen stimulation. The CDR3 DNA sequence: TGTGCCAGCAGCTTATACCCTAGCGGGGGCCAATACCTCACCTACAATGAGCAGTTCTTC. Protein product: CASSLYPSGGQYLTYNEQFF. The entire variable domain, with the rest obtained from reference TRBV7-2 and TRBJ2-1, is as follows: GAGVSQSPSNKVTEKGKDVELRCDPISGHTALYWYRQSLGQGLEFLIYFQGNSAPDKSGLPSDRFSAERTGGSVSTLTIQRTQQEDSAVYLCASSLYPSGGQYLTYNEQFFGPGTRLTVL.